The entry below describes one T cell receptor beta chain. The sample belongs to a study of OX40 agonist ivuxolimab in advanced cancers. Study at large: An anti-OX40 (CD134) antibody with agonistic activity, ivuxolimab, was administered to patients. Dose-escalation subjects each had hepatocellular carcinoma, melanoma, renal cell or head and neck cancer. The group had a mean age of about 64 years, ranged from about 20 to 90, and was 80% to 90% male.

Repertoires were generated with immunoSEQ multiplex PCR, while TCRdb's copy carries only in-frame clones and drops some. The sample shows 60,000 to 100,000 clones, about 92% of them seen only once. Germline lookup yields CDR1 MDHEN and CDR2 SYDVKM. This CDR3 comprises 14 residues. Trimming pared 6 bases from V and 2 bases from J, leaving 14 bases between. The chain has TRBV28 and TRBJ2-7; D is possibly TRBD2 (7 bases). The sample in question was CD4+ or CD8+ T cells sorted from blood, obtained in a trial of the OX40 agonist ivuxolimab. This TCR came from an adult with an advanced solid tumor such as melanoma, head and neck, liver or kidney cancer. The CDR3 DNA is TGTGCCAGCAGCTTACAGGGAGGGGCCTACGAGCAGTACTTC. Its translation is CASSLQGGAYEQYF.